Below are 29 T cell receptor beta chains sequenced from a single sample in a study of T cell responses to AZD1222 COVID-19 vaccine. TCRdb keeps only in-frame clones here, not all; method: immunoSEQ multiplex PCR. The data hold about 150,000 clones, with about nine tenths observed a single time. The input for sequencing was peripheral blood, taken on day 0 of AZD1222 vaccination. All receptors derive from an adult in good health.

The V call is TRBV5-1, the J call TRBJ2-7; D is possibly TRBD2 (6 bases). The CDR3 contains 15 residues. V was pared by 0 bases and J by 0 bases, with 10 bases between. CDR1 and CDR2 from the germline V gene are SGHRS and YFSETQ. This CDR3 is CASSLGGTPSYEQYF. DNA for the CDR3: TGCGCCAGCAGCTTGGGCGGGACCCCCTCCTACGAGCAGTACTTC.

J is TRBJ1-1 and V is TRBV4-3; maybe TRBD1 (5 bases). Germline V CDR1 and CDR2: LGHNA, YSLEER. Trimming stripped 3 bases from V and 1 base from J, with 9 bases between. The CDR3 consists of 14 residues. The CDR3 loop reads CASSHVDRNTEAFF. CDR3 in DNA: TGCGCCAGCAGCCATGTCGACAGGAACACTGAAGCTTTCTTT.

This sequence joins TRBV5-1 and TRBJ1-5, with D possibly being TRBD1 (5 bases). Germline V gives CDR1 SGHRS, CDR2 YFSETQ. This CDR3 has 14 residues. V lost 3 bases to trimming and J lost 6 bases, with 13 bases between them. CDR3 coding DNA: TGCGCCAGCAGCTGGGGCGGTGAAGGTCAGCCCCAGCATTTT. Its translation: CASSWGGEGQPQHF. Together with reference TRBV5-1 and TRBJ1-5, the CDR3 gives the full variable domain: KAGVTQTPRYLIKTRGQQVTLSCSPISGHRSVSWYQQTPGQGLQFLFEYFSETQRNKGNFPGRFSGRQFSNSRSEMNVSTLELGDSALYLCASSWGGEGQPQHFGDGTRLSIL.

The chain has TRBV24-1 and TRBJ1-2; D call uncertain. The ends were cut back, 10 bases at V and 0 bases at J, with 14 bases in the middle. CDR1 and CDR2 (germline): KGHDR, SFDVKD. The CDR3 runs to 14 residues. CDR3 sequence (DNA): TGTGCCACTTATCCCCGGCAACCTAACTATGGCTACACCTTC. Protein product: CATYPRQPNYGYTF.

The chain employs TRBV19 and TRBJ1-2, with TRBD1 identical over 11 bases. Germline CDR1 reads LNHDA; CDR2 reads SQIVND (reference sequence). With 6 bases clipped from V and 7 bases from J, the junction kept 13 bases outside the gene matches. The CDR3 is made up of 16 amino acids. The CDR3 nucleotides are TGTGCCAGTAGCCCGGACAGGGGGCGCGGCTCCCTTGGCTACACCTTC. As protein: CASSPDRGRGSLGYTF.

This clone was recorded only once. CDR3 in DNA: TGTGCCAGCAGCTTAGAGGCTAGGGCTAATGAAAAACTGTTTTTT. Protein product: CASSLEARANEKLFF. This sequence joins TRBV11-2 and TRBJ1-4; D is ambiguous. V was trimmed by 0 bases and J by 3 bases, leaving 8 bases between them. This CDR3 contains 15 residues. The germline CDR1 and CDR2 sequences are SGHAT and FQNNGV. Using reference TRBV11-2 and TRBJ1-4 for the parts outside the CDR3, the full variable domain is EAGVAQSPRYKIIEKRQSVAFWCNPISGHATLYWYQQILGQGPKLLIQFQNNGVVDDSQLPKDRFSAERLKGVDSTLKIQPAKLEDSAVYLCASSLEARANEKLFFGSGTQLSVL.

The chain couples TRBV4-3 to TRBJ1-4; tentative D call: TRBD1 (5 bases). CDR1 and CDR2 from the germline V gene are LGHNA and YSLEER. The CDR3 covers 15 residues. Trimming stripped 0 bases from V and 3 bases from J, with 8 bases between. Written as DNA, the CDR3 is TGCGCCAGCAGCCAAGATCTGGGACCTAATGAAAAACTGTTTTTT. It translates to CASSQDLGPNEKLFF.

The J gene is TRBJ1-5, the V gene TRBV6-5, with D uncertain. The CDR3 contains 13 residues. Trimming stripped 6 bases from V and 4 bases from J, with 10 bases between. The germline CDR1 and CDR2 sequences are MNHEY and SVGAGI. Here the CDR3 DNA reads TGTGCCAGCAGCCTCGAGCGTAATCAGCCCCAGCATTTT. Protein sequence: CASSLERNQPQHF.

The J gene is TRBJ2-1, the V gene TRBV7-9; D possibly corresponds to TRBD2 (5 bases). The V gene's germline CDR1 is SEHNR and CDR2 FQNEAQ (reference sequence). With 8 bases removed from V and 5 bases from J, the gap between germline ends came to 10 bases. The CDR3 is 12 residues long. As DNA, the CDR3 is TGTGCCAGCCCGACGGGAAACAATGAGCAGTTCTTC. This codes for CASPTGNNEQFF.

The chain recombines TRBV6-1 with TRBJ2-1; D is unclear. The germline V gene encodes CDR1 MNHNS and CDR2 SASEGT. CDR3 length equals 13 residues. V lost 2 bases to trimming and J lost 5 bases, with 7 bases between them. CDR3 DNA: TGTGCCAGCAGTGAAATCCCCGACAATGAGCAGTTCTTC. Translating gives CASSEIPDNEQFF.

The rearrangement uses TRBV19 and TRBJ2-3, with 7 bases lining up with TRBD2. This CDR3 has 16 residues. J gave up 7 bases and V 7 bases, and 17 bases lay outside the gene matches. Germline assignment: CDR1 LNHDA and CDR2 SQIVND (reference sequence). The CDR3 DNA reads TGTGCCAGTACCCCTCGGCGCAGCGGGGACCGACATACGCAGTATTTT. Residues: CASTPRRSGDRHTQYF.

J is TRBJ1-2 and V is TRBV7-9; no clear D gene. Germline CDR1 reads SEHNR; CDR2 reads FQNEAQ (reference sequence). The CDR3 contains 13 residues. V gave up 8 bases and J gave up 2 bases, with 12 bases separating them. The DNA for the CDR3 is TGTGCCAGCGTGGGTAGTCTGAACTATGGCTACACCTTC. Its translation is CASVGSLNYGYTF.

The chain carries TRBV27 and TRBJ1-3; D is unclear. This CDR3 contains 15 residues. Germline V CDR1 and CDR2: MNHEY, SMNVEV (reference sequence). Trimming stripped 9 bases from V and 3 bases from J, with 18 bases between. The CDR3 region has the DNA TGTGCCAGTCCCCCTACGGAGTCTCTTGGAAACACCATATATTTT. This encodes CASPPTESLGNTIYF.

This chain uses TRBV7-9 with TRBJ2-5; 11 bases fit TRBD2. The germline CDR1 and CDR2 sequences are SEHNR and FQNEAQ (reference sequence). V lost 7 bases and J lost 6; bases outside the gene matches: 7. The CDR3 totals 14 residues. The CDR3 region is CASILAGGSKTQYF. DNA of the CDR3: TGTGCCAGCATCCTAGCGGGGGGAAGTAAGACCCAGTACTTC.

The chain combines TRBV11-3 with TRBJ2-2, with a possible D match to TRBD2 (5 bases). Germline V lookup: CDR1 SGHNT, CDR2 YENEEA. The CDR3 consists of 13 residues. The ends were cut back, 5 bases at V and 3 bases at J, with 7 bases in the middle. The CDR3 DNA sequence: TGTGCCAGCAGCACGGAGGACACCGGGGAGCTGTTTTTT. This gives the protein CASSTEDTGELFF.

V is TRBV5-6 and J is TRBJ1-5; D unclear. The CDR3 contains 13 residues. V gave up 4 bases and J gave up 2 bases, with 7 bases separating them. Germline lookup yields CDR1 SGHDT and CDR2 YYEEEE. CDR3 in amino acids: CASSRRGNQPQHF. CDR3 nucleotide sequence: TGTGCCAGCAGCAGGAGGGGCAATCAGCCCCAGCATTTT.

The rearrangement uses TRBV5-4 and TRBJ2-7; 13 bases are shared with TRBD2. J was trimmed by 5 bases and V by 4 bases; bases with no gene match: 6. The CDR3 covers 15 residues. CDR1 SGHNT and CDR2 YYREEE come from the germline V gene (reference sequence). This CDR3 reads CASSTRLAGGHEQYF. In DNA form, the CDR3 reads TGTGCCAGCAGCACACGACTAGCGGGAGGCCACGAGCAGTACTTC.

V gene TRBV28 combines with J gene TRBJ1-4; a weak D match, TRBD1 (5 bases). This CDR3 is 15 amino acids long. V was clipped by 2 bases and J by 2 bases, with 9 bases between them. Per the germline V gene, CDR1 is MDHEN and CDR2 is SYDVKM. The CDR3 nucleotides are TGTGCCAGCAGTTTAATGGGGCCCACTAATGAAAAACTGTTTTTT. Translating gives CASSLMGPTNEKLFF.

The V call is TRBV10-3, the J call TRBJ2-7; 9 bases fit TRBD1. V shed 6 bases and J 5 bases; nucleotides not matched to a gene: 11. This CDR3 region has 15 residues. From germline, CDR1 is ENHRY and CDR2 SYGVKD. The CDR3 sequence is CAIRPGQGIYHEQYF. CDR3 in DNA: TGTGCCATCAGGCCAGGACAGGGGATTTACCACGAGCAGTACTTC.

The chain links TRBV12-3 or TRBV12-4 to TRBJ2-1, with D unresolved. The CDR3 length is 13 residues. Deletions cut 1 base from V and 4 bases from J, with 5 bases between. CDR3 coding DNA: TGTGCCAGCAGTTTAGGACCTTACAATGAGCAGTTCTTC. It specifies CASSLGPYNEQFF.

This chain links TRBV9 with TRBJ1-6; 10 nucleotides agree with TRBD1. The CDR3 runs 17 residues. The germline gives CDR1 SGDLS, CDR2 YYNGEE. V dropped 4 bases and J dropped 9; count of bases not matched to a gene: 13. CDR3 sequence (DNA): TGTGCCAGCAGCTCACAAGGGACAGGGGTCGGGGCTTCACCCCTCCACTTT. Protein: CASSSQGTGVGASPLHF.

V gene TRBV14 combines with J gene TRBJ1-6, with no clear D. Trimming shortened V by 5 bases and J by 8 bases, and 13 bases separated the two germline ends. Germline V gene sequence: CDR1 SGHDN, CDR2 FVKESK. This CDR3 spans 14 amino acids. The CDR3 nucleotides read TGTGCCAGCAGCAAAAGAGGTCGCGATTCACCCCTCCACTTT. Residues: CASSKRGRDSPLHF. Variable domain in full (rest from reference TRBV14 and TRBJ1-6): EAGVTQFPSHSVIEKGQTVTLRCDPISGHDNLYWYRRVMGKEIKFLLHFVKESKQDESGMPNNRFLAERTGGTYSTLKVQPAELEDSGVYFCASSKRGRDSPLHFGNGTRLTVT.

The chain carries TRBV14 and TRBJ2-1, with a tentative D call TRBD2 (5 bases). The V end lost 4 bases, the J end lost 10 bases, and 11 bases lay between the germline ends. Per the germline V gene, CDR1 is SGHDN and CDR2 is FVKESK. The CDR3 is 12 amino acids. CDR3 loop: CASSPRWEEQFF. The CDR3 DNA reads as TGTGCCAGCAGCCCACGGTGGGAGGAGCAGTTCTTC. Based on the CDR3 plus reference TRBV14 and TRBJ2-1, the full variable domain is EAGVTQFPSHSVIEKGQTVTLRCDPISGHDNLYWYRRVMGKEIKFLLHFVKESKQDESGMPNNRFLAERTGGTYSTLKVQPAELEDSGVYFCASSPRWEEQFFGPGTRLTVL.

The chain combines TRBV9 with TRBJ2-3; 9 bases align to TRBD2. V was pared by 3 bases and J by 4 bases, with 3 bases of the junction left unmatched. CDR3 size: 14 residues. Germline-derived CDR1 and CDR2 are SGDLS and YYNGEE. The CDR3 reads CASSGAGGSDTQYF. The CDR3, as DNA: TGTGCCAGCAGCGGGGCGGGAGGGTCAGATACGCAGTATTTT. Supplemented by reference TRBV9 and TRBJ2-3, the full variable domain reads DSGVTQTPKHLITATGQRVTLRCSPRSGDLSVYWYQQSLDQGLQFLIQYYNGEERAKGNILERFSAQQFPDLHSELNLSSLELGDSALYFCASSGAGGSDTQYFGPGTRLTVL.

This clone was detected only a few times. The chain links TRBV6-5 to TRBJ1-2; D not certain. The germline V gene encodes CDR1 MNHEY and CDR2 SVGAGI. The germline V and J ends were trimmed by 7 bases and 6 bases, with 12 bases remaining between them. The CDR3 totals 12 residues. CDR3 sequence reads: CASINRPDGYTF. CDR3 DNA: TGTGCCAGCATCAACCGGCCGGATGGCTACACCTTC.

The rearrangement uses TRBV21-1 and TRBJ1-5. TRBV21-1 is labeled a pseudogene. The CDR3 is 17 amino acids. The CDR3: CASSKLGWQYSNQPQHF. CDR3 nucleotide sequence: TGTGCCAGCAGCAAATTGGGATGGCAGTATAGCAATCAGCCCCAGCATTTT.

V gene TRBV6-2 or TRBV6-3 combines with J gene TRBJ1-1; D perhaps matches TRBD1 (5 bases). CDR3 size: 15 residues. Trimming took off 5 bases at V and 1 base at J, with 14 bases between the two ends. Germline-derived CDR1 and CDR2 are MNHEY and SVGEGT. CDR3: CASSTSGAGNTEAFF. The CDR3 nucleotides are TGTGCCAGCAGTACCTCCGGGGCGGGGAACACTGAAGCTTTCTTT.

V is TRBV18 and J is TRBJ2-1; no definite D call. The CDR3 runs to 13 residues. The ends were cut back, 5 bases at V and 7 bases at J, with 12 bases in the middle. Germline V CDR1 and CDR2: KGHSH, LQKENI. This CDR3 reads CASSTRTENEQFF. For the CDR3, the DNA is TGTGCCAGCTCAACCCGGACCGAGAATGAGCAGTTCTTC.

The rearrangement links TRBV6-1 to TRBJ1-1; unclear D gene. Deletions cut 0 bases from V and 2 bases from J, with 7 bases between. CDR1 is MNHNS, CDR2 SASEGT, per germline. The CDR3 spans 14 residues. The CDR3 region has the DNA TGTGCCAGCAGTGAAGCGGGAGGAAACACTGAAGCTTTCTTT. As protein: CASSEAGGNTEAFF.